This T cell receptor beta chain was identified in a study of human T cells and chemical hapten exposure. About the study: The study lasted roughly 22 weeks, and patients were dosed weekly with diphenylcyclopropenone on the scalp throughout. The study traced per-sample TCR yield variation mainly to small differences in pooled library volumes.

From germline, CDR1 is LGHNA and CDR2 YNFKEQ. The CDR3 consists of 15 residues. As to time point: pre-sensitization, week 0. Treatment denoted: therapeutic diphenylcyclopropenone sensitization with weekly scalp DPC. Unfractionated whole blood was the source from which total RNA was extracted. TCRdb ran MiXCR on the RACE reads and lists one entry per CDR3 protein. The data hold around 200,000 distinct CDR3 sequences, with approximately 31% observed a single time. This clonotype was counted between two and nine times. One junction end disagrees with the germline gene, perhaps due to a read error. This specimen was whole blood, taken in connection with sensitization to the hapten diphenylcyclopropenone (DPC). The chain links TRBV4-2 to TRBJ1-6; tentative D call: TRBD1 (5 bases). The sequence was obtained from a woman between 25 and 40 years old with alopecia areata. Some clones in this sample may be carry-over from other donors' samples. For the CDR3, the DNA is TGCGCCAGCAGCCAAGACAGCTCGATTGGTTCACCCCTCCACTTT. Its translation is CASSQDSSIGSPLHF.